These 2 T cell receptor beta chains share one sample of origin, sequenced in a study of blood T cell repertoires in COVID-19. The table came from immunoSEQ multiplex PCR; TCRdb's copy has only in-frame clones and leaves some out. Among under 300,000 clones listed, under 85% were seen once. Sequenced input: peripheral blood. These receptors originate from a man aged 25 to 40 who had recovered from COVID-19.

This clone was seen only a few times. V usage is TRBV6-5 and J usage is TRBJ1-2; possibly TRBD1 for D (6 bases). CDR1 is MNHEY, CDR2 SVGAGI, per germline. Trimming took off 8 bases at V and 8 bases at J, with 21 bases between the two ends. The CDR3 extends over 14 amino acids. The CDR3 is CASRQQGRYFGYTF. The DNA of the CDR3 is TGTGCCAGCCGACAACAGGGTCGTTACTTCGGCTACACCTTC.

A single count supports this clone. The V gene is TRBV5-6, the J gene TRBJ2-4; D perhaps matches TRBD1 (6 bases). V was trimmed by 3 bases and J by 15 bases, leaving 10 bases between them. Looked up from germline, CDR1 is SGHDT and CDR2 is YYEEEE. The CDR3 is made up of 10 amino acids. The CDR3: CASSSGVVYF. Written as DNA, the CDR3 is TGTGCCAGCAGCTCAGGGGTGGTGTACTTC. Based on the CDR3 plus reference TRBV5-6 and TRBJ2-4, the full variable domain is DAGVTQSPTHLIKTRGQQVTLRCSPKSGHDTVSWYQQALGQGPQFIFQYYEEEERQRGNFPDRFSGHQFPNYSSELNVNALLLGDSALYLCASSSGVVYFGAGTRLSVL.